This passage covers 9 T cell receptor beta chains from one sample sequenced in a study of blood T cell repertoires in COVID-19. The table came from immunoSEQ multiplex PCR; TCRdb's copy has only in-frame clones and leaves some out. The table shows 68,000 or so clones, with around three quarters occurring only once. The specimen was peripheral blood. These receptors originate from a human donor in a cohort sampled during active COVID-19.

The V gene is TRBV14, the J gene TRBJ2-5, with D possibly TRBD1 on 5 matching bases. Germline V gene data show CDR1 as SGHDN and CDR2 as FVKESK. The V gene lost 0 bases and the J gene lost 6 bases, with 11 bases spanning the gap. The length of the CDR3 is 14 residues. The CDR3 sequence: CASSQEWGLQTQYF. In DNA, the CDR3 is TGTGCCAGCAGCCAAGAATGGGGCCTCCAGACCCAGTACTTC.

The CDR3 DNA sequence: TGCGCCAGCAGCTTGGCTGGACAGGACTACGAGCAGTACTTC. This codes for CASSLAGQDYEQYF. The chain recombines TRBV5-1 with TRBJ2-7, with TRBD1 identical over 7 bases. CDR3 length: 14 residues. V shed 0 bases, J shed 3 bases, and the junction held 3 bases outside the gene matches. The germline V gene encodes CDR1 SGHRS and CDR2 YFSETQ.

The J gene is TRBJ1-2, the V gene TRBV10-1; D is undetermined. The length of the CDR3 is 13 residues. Germline-derived CDR1 and CDR2 are WNHNN and SYGVQD (reference sequence). Trimming took 0 bases from V and 7 from J, leaving 9 bases between them. In nucleotides, the CDR3 is TGCGCCAGCAGTGAGTCCGGGGATTCTGGCTACACCTTC. Translated: CASSESGDSGYTF.

This clone was seen more than once but under ten times. V is TRBV4-1 and J is TRBJ1-6; 10 nucleotides agree with TRBD1. The CDR3 extends over 16 amino acids. The germline V gene encodes CDR1 MGHRA and CDR2 YSYEKL. V lost 5 bases and J lost 7; bases outside the gene matches: 8. CDR3 DNA sequence: TGCGCCAGCAGCTCTACCGGGACAGGGGACAATTCACCCCTCCACTTT. Translating it yields CASSSTGTGDNSPLHF.

This chain links TRBV5-6 with TRBJ1-2; D uncertain. The germline CDR1 and CDR2 sequences are SGHDT and YYEEEE. This CDR3 has 11 residues. Trimming took off 2 bases at V and 7 bases at J, with 6 bases between the two ends. The CDR3 spells CASSFLGGYTF. For the CDR3, the DNA is TGTGCCAGCAGCTTCCTAGGTGGCTACACCTTC.

The V and J genes are TRBV11-3 and TRBJ2-2; maybe TRBD2 (6 bases). The CDR3 consists of 14 residues. Germline CDR1 SGHNT, CDR2 YENEEA. Trimming removed 5 bases from V and 5 bases from J, with 12 bases in between. CDR3 amino acids: CASSLGAGTGELFF. The DNA of the CDR3 is TGTGCCAGCAGCCTAGGGGCGGGAACCGGGGAGCTGTTTTTT.

CDR3 loop: CASRTSGGDTDTQYF. The CDR3 region has the DNA TGTGCCAGCAGAACTAGCGGCGGGGACACAGATACGCAGTATTTT. This chain connects TRBV2 to TRBJ2-3; 8 bases are a match to TRBD2. The CDR3 runs 15 residues. Germline CDR1 SNHLY, CDR2 FYNNEI. J lost 2 bases, V lost 6 bases, and 7 bases had no gene match.

This chain joins TRBV3-1 (or the pseudogene TRBV3-2) and TRBJ2-6; TRBD1 agrees at 10 bases. Germline lookup yields CDR1 LGHDT and CDR2 YNNKEL (reference sequence). The CDR3 is made up of 17 amino acids. V dropped 3 bases and J dropped 3; count of bases not matched to a gene: 5. DNA of the CDR3: TGTGCCAGCAGCCACGGGACAGGGGTTATTGGGGCCAACGTCCTGACTTTC. This codes for CASSHGTGVIGANVLTF.

CDR3 DNA sequence: TGTGCCAGCAGTTACAGGGGATCCAATCAGCCCCAGCATTTT. Protein product: CASSYRGSNQPQHF. This chain joins TRBV6-5 and TRBJ1-5; possible D gene TRBD1, 5 bases. The CDR3 covers 14 residues. Germline V gene data show CDR1 as MNHEY and CDR2 as SVGAGI. The V gene lost 2 bases and the J gene lost 3 bases, with 8 bases spanning the gap.